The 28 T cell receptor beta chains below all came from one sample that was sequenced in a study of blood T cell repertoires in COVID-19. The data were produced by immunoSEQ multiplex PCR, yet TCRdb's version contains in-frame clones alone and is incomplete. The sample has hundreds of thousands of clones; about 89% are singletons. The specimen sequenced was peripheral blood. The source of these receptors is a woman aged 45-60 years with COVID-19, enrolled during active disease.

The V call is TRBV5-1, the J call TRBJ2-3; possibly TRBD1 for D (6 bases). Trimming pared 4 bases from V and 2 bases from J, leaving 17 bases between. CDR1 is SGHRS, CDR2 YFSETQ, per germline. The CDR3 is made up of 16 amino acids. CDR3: CASSLGWGRTTDTQYF. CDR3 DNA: TGCGCCAGCAGCCTCGGGTGGGGGCGGACCACAGATACGCAGTATTTT.

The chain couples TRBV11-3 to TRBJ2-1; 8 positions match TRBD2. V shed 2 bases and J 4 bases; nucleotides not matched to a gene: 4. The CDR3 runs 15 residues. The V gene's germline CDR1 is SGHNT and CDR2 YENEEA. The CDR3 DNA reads TGTGCCAGCAGCTTAAGCGGGAGCTTTTACAATGAGCAGTTCTTC. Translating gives CASSLSGSFYNEQFF.

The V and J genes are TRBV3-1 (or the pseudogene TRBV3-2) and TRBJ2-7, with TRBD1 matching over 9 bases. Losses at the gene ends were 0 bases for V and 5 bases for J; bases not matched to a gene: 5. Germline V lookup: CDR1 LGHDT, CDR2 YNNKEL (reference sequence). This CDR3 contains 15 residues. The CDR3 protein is CASSQERTGDHEQYF. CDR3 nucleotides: TGTGCCAGCAGCCAAGAGAGGACAGGGGACCACGAGCAGTACTTC.

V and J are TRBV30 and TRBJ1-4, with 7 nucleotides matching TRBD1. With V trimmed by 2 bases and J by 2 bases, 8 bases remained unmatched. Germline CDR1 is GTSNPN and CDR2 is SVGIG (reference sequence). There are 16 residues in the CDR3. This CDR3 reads CAWSRITGATNEKLFF. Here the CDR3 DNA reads TGTGCCTGGAGTCGAATAACAGGGGCGACTAATGAAAAACTGTTTTTT.

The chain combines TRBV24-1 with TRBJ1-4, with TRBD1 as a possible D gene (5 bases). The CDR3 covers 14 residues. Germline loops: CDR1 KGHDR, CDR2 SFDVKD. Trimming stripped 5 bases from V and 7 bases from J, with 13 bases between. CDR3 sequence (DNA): TGTGCCACCAGTGGGGGCACCCCGCCTGAAAAACTGTTTTTT. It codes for CATSGGTPPEKLFF.

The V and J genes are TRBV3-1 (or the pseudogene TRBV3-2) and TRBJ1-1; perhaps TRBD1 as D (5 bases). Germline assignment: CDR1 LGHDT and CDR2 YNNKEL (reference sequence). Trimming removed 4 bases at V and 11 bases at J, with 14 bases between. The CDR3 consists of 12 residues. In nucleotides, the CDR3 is TGTGCCAGCAGCCTCTTCTGGGGGGGGGCTTTCTTT. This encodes CASSLFWGGAFF.

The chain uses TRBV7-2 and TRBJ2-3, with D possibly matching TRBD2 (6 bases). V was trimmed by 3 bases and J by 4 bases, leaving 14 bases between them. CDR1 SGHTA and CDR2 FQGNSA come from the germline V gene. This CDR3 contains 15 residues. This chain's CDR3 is CASSFTRLEADTQYF. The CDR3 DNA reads TGTGCCAGCAGCTTCACTAGACTAGAGGCAGATACGCAGTATTTT.

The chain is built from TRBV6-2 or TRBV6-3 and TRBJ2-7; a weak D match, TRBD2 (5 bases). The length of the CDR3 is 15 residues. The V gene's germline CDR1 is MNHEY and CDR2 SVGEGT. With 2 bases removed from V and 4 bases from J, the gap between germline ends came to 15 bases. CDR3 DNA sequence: TGTGCCAGCAGTTACCGAAGCGGTTCCCAATACGAGCAGTACTTC. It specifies CASSYRSGSQYEQYF.

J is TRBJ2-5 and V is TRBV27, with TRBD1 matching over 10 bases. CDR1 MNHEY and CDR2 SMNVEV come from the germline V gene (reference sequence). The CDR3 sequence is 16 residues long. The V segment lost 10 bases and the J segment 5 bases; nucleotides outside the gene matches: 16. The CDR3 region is CATRQGQGPRSETQYF. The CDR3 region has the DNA TGTGCCACCCGTCAGGGACAGGGGCCTCGCTCGGAGACCCAGTACTTC.

The CDR3 loop reads CASLPPSGRDKETQYF. The DNA for the CDR3 is TGTGCCAGCTTACCTCCTAGCGGGAGGGACAAAGAGACCCAGTACTTC. The chain is built from TRBV2 and TRBJ2-5, with TRBD2 matching over 12 bases. The germline V gene has CDR1 SNHLY and CDR2 FYNNEI. The length of the CDR3 is 16 residues. V lost 8 bases to trimming and J lost 3 bases; unmatched junction nucleotides: 10.

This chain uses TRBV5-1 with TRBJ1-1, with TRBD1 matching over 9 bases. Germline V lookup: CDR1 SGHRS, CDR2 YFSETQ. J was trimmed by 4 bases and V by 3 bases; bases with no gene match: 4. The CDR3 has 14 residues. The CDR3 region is CASSWTGDGTEAFF. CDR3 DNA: TGCGCCAGCAGCTGGACAGGGGACGGCACTGAAGCTTTCTTT. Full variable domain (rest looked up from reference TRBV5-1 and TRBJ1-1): KAGVTQTPRYLIKTRGQQVTLSCSPISGHRSVSWYQQTPGQGLQFLFEYFSETQRNKGNFPGRFSGRQFSNSRSEMNVSTLELGDSALYLCASSWTGDGTEAFFGQGTRLTVV.

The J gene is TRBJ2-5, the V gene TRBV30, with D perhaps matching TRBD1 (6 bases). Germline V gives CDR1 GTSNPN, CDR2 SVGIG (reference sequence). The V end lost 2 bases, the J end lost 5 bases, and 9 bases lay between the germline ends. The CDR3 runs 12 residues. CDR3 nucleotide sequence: TGTGCCTGGAGTTCGAGGGGGGAGACCCAGTACTTC. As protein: CAWSSRGETQYF.

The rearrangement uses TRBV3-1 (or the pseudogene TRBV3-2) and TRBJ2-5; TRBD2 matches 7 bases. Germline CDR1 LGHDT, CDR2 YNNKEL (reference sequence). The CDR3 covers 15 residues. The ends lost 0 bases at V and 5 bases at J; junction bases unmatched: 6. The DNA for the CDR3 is TGTGCCAGCAGCCAAGATCCGGGTAGCGGGGAGACCCAGTACTTC. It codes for CASSQDPGSGETQYF.

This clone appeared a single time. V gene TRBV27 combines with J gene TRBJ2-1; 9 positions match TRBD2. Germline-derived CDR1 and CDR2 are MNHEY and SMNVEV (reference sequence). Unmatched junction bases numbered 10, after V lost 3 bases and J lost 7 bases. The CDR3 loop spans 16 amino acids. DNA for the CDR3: TGTGCCAGCAGTTTTGTCGGCGGGAGGGCCCCGAATGAGCAGTTCTTC. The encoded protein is CASSFVGGRAPNEQFF.

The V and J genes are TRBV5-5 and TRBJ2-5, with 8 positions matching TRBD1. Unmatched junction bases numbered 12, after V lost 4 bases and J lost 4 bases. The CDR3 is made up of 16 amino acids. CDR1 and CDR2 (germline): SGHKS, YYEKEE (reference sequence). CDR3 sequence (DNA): TGTGCCAGCAGCCCTGCCGCCGGGACAGGATCAGAGACCCAGTACTTC. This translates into CASSPAAGTGSETQYF.

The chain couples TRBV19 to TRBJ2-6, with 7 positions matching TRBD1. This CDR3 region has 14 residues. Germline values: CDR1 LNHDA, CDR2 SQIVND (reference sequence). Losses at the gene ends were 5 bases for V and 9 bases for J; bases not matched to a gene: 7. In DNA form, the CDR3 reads TGTGCCAGTAGTCGCACAGGGGTGAACAACGTCCTGACTTTC. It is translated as CASSRTGVNNVLTF.

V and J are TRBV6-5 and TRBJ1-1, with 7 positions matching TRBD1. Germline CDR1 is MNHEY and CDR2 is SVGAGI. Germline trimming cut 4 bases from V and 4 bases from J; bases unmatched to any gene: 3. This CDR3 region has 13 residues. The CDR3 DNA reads TGTGCCAGCAGTTTCCAGGGGGGCACTGAAGCTTTCTTT. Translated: CASSFQGGTEAFF.

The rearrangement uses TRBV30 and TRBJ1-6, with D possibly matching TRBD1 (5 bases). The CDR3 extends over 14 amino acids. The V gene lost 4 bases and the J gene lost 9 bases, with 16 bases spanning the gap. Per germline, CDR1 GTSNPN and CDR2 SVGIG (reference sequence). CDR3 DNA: TGTGCCTGGACCGGGACGGCGGGGAGTTCACCCCTCCACTTT. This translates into CAWTGTAGSSPLHF. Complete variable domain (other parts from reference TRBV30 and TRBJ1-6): SQTIHQWPATLVQPVGSPLSLECTVEGTSNPNLYWYRQAAGRGLQLLFYSVGIGQISSEVPQNLSASRPQDRQFILSSKKLLLSDSGFYLCAWTGTAGSSPLHFGNGTRLTVT.

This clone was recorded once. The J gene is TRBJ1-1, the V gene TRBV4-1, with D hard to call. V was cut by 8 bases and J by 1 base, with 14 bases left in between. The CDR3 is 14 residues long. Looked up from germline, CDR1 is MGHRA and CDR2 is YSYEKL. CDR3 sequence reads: CASVGAPGNTEAFF. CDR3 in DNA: TGCGCCAGCGTGGGTGCCCCAGGGAACACTGAAGCTTTCTTT.

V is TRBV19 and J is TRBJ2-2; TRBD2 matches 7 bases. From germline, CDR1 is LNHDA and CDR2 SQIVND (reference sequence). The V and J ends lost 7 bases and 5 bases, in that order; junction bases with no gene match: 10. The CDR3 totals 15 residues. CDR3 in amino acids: CASTLKSSGTGELFF. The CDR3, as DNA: TGTGCCAGTACCCTGAAGAGTAGCGGGACCGGGGAGCTGTTTTTT.

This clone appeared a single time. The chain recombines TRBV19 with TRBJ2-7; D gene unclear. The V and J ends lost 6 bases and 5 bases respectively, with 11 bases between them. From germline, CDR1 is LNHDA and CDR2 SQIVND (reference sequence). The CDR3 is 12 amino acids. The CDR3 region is CASSPERHEQYF. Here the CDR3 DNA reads TGTGCCAGTAGCCCCGAGCGACACGAGCAGTACTTC.

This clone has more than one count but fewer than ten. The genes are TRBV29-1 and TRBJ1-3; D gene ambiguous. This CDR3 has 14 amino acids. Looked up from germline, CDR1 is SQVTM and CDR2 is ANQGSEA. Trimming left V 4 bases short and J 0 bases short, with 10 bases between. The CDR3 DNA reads TGCAGCGTTGGTGAGGGCATCTCTGGAAACACCATATATTTT. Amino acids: CSVGEGISGNTIYF.

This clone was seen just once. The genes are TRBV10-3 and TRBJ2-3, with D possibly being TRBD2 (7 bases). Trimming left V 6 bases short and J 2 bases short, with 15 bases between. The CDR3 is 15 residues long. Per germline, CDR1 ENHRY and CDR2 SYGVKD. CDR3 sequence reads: CAIRFTGTNTDTQYF. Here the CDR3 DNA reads TGTGCCATCAGATTCACAGGGACTAACACAGATACGCAGTATTTT.

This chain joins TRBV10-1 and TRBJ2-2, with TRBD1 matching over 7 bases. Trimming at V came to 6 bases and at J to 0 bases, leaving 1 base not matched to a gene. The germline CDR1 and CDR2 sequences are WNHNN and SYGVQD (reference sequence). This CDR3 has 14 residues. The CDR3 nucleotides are TGCGCCAGCAGGGGGACAGCGAACACCGGGGAGCTGTTTTTT. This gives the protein CASRGTANTGELFF.

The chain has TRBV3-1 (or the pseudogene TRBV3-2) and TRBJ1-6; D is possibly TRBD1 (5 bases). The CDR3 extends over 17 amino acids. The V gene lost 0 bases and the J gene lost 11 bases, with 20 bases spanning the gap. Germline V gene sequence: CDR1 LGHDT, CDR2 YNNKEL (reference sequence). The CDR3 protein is CASSQDRGRGSGTPLHF. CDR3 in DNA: TGTGCCAGCAGCCAAGATAGGGGAAGGGGATCTGGGACACCCCTCCACTTT.

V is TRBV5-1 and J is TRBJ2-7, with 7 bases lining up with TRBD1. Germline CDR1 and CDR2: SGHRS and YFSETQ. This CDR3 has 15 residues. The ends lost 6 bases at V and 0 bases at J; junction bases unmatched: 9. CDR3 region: CASKGQPFSSYEQYF. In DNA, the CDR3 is TGCGCCAGCAAGGGACAGCCTTTTAGCTCCTACGAGCAGTACTTC.

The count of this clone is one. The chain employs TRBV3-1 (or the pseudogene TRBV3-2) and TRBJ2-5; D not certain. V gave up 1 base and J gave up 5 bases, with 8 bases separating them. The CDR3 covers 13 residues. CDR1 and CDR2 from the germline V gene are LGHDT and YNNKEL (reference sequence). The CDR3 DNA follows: TGTGCCAGCAGCCAAGCGACCGGGGAGACCCAGTACTTC. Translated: CASSQATGETQYF.

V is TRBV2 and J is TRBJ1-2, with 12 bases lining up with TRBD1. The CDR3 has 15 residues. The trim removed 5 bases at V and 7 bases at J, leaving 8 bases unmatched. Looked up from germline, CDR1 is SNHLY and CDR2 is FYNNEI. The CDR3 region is CASSPWGQGAGGYTF. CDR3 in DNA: TGTGCCAGCAGTCCCTGGGGACAGGGGGCAGGTGGCTACACCTTC.